The clone carrying this T cell receptor (beta chain) is deemed medium-sized. The record originates from a study of graft-versus-host responses after intestinal transplantation. Study results and caveats: GvH clones appeared in recipient marrow, some first in ileum or blood.

The method was immunoSEQ multiplex PCR; TCRdb's version includes in-frame clones alone and lacks a portion of them. The repertoire consists of some 19,000 clones, with roughly 33% occurring once and the leading ten covering more than 1.5%. CDR3 size: 16 residues. From germline, CDR1 is SGHRS and CDR2 YFSETQ. The V end was cut by 0 bases, the J end by 0 bases, with 12 bases between. The chain uses TRBV5-1 and TRBJ1-1; D unresolved. This receptor was identified in a human patient who was an organ donor for intestinal transplantation. The sequences come from alloreactive CD4+ T cells from a mixed lymphocyte reaction culture, collected before transplantation. This sample's subset: CFSE-low proliferating T cells sorted from approximately 6-day pre-transplant mixed lymphocyte reaction (GvH or HvG direction). This CDR3 is CASSLGGSPMNTEAFF. DNA of the CDR3: TGCGCCAGCAGCTTGGGGGGTAGCCCCATGAACACTGAAGCTTTCTTT.